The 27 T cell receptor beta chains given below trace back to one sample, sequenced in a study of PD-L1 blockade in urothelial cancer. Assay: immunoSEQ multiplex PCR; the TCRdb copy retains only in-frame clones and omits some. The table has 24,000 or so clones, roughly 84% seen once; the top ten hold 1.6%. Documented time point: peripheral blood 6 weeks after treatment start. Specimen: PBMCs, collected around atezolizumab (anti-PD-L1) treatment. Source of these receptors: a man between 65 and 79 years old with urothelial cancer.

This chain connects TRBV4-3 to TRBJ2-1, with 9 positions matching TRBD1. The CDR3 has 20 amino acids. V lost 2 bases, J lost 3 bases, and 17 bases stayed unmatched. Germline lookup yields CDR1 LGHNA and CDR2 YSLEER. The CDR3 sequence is CASSQSLGGGGTGFYNEQFF. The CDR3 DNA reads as TGCGCCAGCAGCCAATCATTGGGAGGGGGCGGGACAGGGTTCTACAATGAGCAGTTCTTC.

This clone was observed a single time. CDR3 sequence reads: CASSSSRVLRTEAFF. CDR3 sequence (DNA): TGTGCCAGCAGCTCATCCCGGGTGTTACGGACTGAAGCTTTCTTT. V gene TRBV11-1 combines with J gene TRBJ1-1; the D is unclear. With 4 bases removed from V and 5 bases from J, the gap between germline ends came to 17 bases. The CDR3 sequence is 15 residues long. Looked up from germline, CDR1 is SGHAT and CDR2 is FQDESV (reference sequence).

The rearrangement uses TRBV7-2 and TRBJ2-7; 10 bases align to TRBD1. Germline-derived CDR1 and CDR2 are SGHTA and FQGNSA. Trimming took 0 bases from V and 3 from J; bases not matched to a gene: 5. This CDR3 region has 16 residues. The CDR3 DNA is TGTGCCAGCAGCTTAGCGCAAGGGACAGGGGTCTACGAGCAGTACTTC. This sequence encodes CASSLAQGTGVYEQYF.

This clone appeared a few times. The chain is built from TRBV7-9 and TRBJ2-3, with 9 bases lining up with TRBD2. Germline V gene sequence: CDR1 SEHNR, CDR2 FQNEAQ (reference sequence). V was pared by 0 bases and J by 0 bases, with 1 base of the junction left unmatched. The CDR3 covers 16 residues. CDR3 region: CASSLATSGSTDTQYF. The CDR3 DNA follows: TGTGCCAGCAGCTTAGCGACTAGCGGAAGCACAGATACGCAGTATTTT.

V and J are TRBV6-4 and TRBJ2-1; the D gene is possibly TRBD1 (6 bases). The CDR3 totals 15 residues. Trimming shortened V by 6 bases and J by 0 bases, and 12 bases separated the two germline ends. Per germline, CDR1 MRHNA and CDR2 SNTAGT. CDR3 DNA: TGTGCCAGCAGCCGACAGGAGAGCTCCTACAATGAGCAGTTCTTC. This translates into CASSRQESSYNEQFF.

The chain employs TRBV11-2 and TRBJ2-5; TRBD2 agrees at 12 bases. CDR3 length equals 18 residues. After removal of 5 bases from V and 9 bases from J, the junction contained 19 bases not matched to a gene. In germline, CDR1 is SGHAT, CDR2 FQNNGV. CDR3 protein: CASSPRALWASGRVSQYF. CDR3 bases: TGTGCCAGCAGCCCTAGGGCCCTTTGGGCTAGCGGGAGGGTGTCCCAGTACTTC. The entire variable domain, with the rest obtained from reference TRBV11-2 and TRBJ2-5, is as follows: EAGVAQSPRYKIIEKRQSVAFWCNPISGHATLYWYQQILGQGPKLLIQFQNNGVVDDSQLPKDRFSAERLKGVDSTLKIQPAKLEDSAVYLCASSPRALWASGRVSQYFGPGTRLLVL.

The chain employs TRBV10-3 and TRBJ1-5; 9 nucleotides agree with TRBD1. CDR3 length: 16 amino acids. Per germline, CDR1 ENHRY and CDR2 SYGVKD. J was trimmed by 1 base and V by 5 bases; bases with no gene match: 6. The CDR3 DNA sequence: TGTGCCATCAGTCGTGACAGGGGGGGGAGCAATCAGCCCCAGCATTTT. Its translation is CAISRDRGGSNQPQHF.

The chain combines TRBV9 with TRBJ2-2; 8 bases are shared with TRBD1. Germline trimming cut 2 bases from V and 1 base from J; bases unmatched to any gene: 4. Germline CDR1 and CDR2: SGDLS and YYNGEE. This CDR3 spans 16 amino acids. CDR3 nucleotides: TGTGCCAGCAGCGTGGCCGGGACAGGGAACACCGGGGAGCTGTTTTTT. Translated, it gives CASSVAGTGNTGELFF.

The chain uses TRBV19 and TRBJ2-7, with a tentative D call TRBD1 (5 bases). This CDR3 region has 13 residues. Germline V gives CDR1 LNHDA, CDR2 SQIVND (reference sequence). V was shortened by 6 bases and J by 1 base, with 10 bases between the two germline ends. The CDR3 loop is CASSSDSSYEQYF. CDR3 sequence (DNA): TGTGCCAGTAGCTCCGACAGTTCCTACGAGCAGTACTTC.

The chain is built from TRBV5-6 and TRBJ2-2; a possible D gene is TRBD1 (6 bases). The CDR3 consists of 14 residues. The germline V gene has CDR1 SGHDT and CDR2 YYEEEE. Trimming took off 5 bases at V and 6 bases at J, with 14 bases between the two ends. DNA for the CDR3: TGTGCCAGCAGTTCACAGGGTGAGGCCGGGGAGCTGTTTTTT. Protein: CASSSQGEAGELFF.

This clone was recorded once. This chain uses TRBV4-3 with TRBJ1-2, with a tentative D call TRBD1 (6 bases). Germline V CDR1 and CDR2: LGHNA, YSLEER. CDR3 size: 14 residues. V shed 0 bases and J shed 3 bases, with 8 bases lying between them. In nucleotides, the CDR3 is TGCGCCAGCAGCCAAGATTACAGGGACTATGGCTACACCTTC. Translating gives CASSQDYRDYGYTF.

Written as DNA, the CDR3 is TGTGCCAGCAGCGTCTGGGCCGGGGGGGGCGGTGAAAAACTGTTTTTT. Its translation: CASSVWAGGGGEKLFF. J is TRBJ1-4 and V is TRBV9; possibly TRBD1 for D (6 bases). Looked up from germline, CDR1 is SGDLS and CDR2 is YYNGEE. Trimming took 2 bases from V and 7 from J, leaving 18 bases between them. There are 16 residues in the CDR3.

The CDR3 reads CASSDLPPGQVSSNEQFF. Here the CDR3 DNA reads TGCGCCAGCAGTGATTTACCCCCGGGACAGGTTTCCAGCAATGAGCAGTTCTTC. V usage is TRBV10-1 and J usage is TRBJ2-1, with 8 bases fitting TRBD1. CDR1 WNHNN and CDR2 SYGVQD come from the germline V gene (reference sequence). This CDR3 is 18 amino acids long. V lost 3 bases, J lost 6 bases, and 16 bases stayed unmatched.

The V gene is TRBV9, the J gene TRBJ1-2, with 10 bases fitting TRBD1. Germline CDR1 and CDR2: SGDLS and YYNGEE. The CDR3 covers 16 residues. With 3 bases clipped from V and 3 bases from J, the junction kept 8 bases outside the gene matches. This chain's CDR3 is CASSARTGGLDYGYTF. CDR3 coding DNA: TGTGCCAGCAGCGCTAGGACAGGGGGTCTCGACTATGGCTACACCTTC.

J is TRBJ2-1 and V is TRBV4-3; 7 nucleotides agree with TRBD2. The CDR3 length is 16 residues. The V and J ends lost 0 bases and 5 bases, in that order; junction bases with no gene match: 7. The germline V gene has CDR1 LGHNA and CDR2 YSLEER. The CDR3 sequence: CASSQDALADDNEQFF. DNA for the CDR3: TGCGCCAGCAGCCAAGATGCTCTAGCGGATGACAATGAGCAGTTCTTC.

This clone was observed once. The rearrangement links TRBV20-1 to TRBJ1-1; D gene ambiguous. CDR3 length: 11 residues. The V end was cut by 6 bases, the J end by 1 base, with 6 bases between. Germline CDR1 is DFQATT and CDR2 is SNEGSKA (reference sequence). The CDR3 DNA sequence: TGCAGTGCCCTCCGGAACACTGAAGCTTTCTTT. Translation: CSALRNTEAFF.

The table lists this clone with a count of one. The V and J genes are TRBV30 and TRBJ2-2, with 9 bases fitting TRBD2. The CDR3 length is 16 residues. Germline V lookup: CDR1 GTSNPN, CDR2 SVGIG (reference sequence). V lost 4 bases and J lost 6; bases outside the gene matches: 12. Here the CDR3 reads CAWTSGAGGPAGELFF. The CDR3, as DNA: TGTGCCTGGACCAGCGGGGCGGGAGGGCCTGCCGGGGAGCTGTTTTTT.

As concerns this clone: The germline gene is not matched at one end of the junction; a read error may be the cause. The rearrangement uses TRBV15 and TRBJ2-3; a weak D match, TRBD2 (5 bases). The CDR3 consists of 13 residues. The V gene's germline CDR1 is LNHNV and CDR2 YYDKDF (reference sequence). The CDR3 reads CATSPPEGAPKHF. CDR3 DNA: TGTGCCACCAGCCCCCCAGAGGGAGCCCCCAAGCATTTT.

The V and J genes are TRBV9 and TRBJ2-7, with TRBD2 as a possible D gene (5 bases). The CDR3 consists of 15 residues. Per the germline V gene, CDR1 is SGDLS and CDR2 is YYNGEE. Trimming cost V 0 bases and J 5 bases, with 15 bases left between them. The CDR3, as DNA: TGTGCCAGCAGCGTAGATGGACTCTCCTGGAACGAGCAGTACTTC. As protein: CASSVDGLSWNEQYF.

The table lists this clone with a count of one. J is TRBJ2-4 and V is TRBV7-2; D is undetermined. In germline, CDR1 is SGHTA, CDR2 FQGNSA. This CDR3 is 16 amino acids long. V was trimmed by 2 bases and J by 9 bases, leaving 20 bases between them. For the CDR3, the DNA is TGTGCCAGCAGCTTATCCCCTCAGATCCAGCCGGGCATTCAGTACTTC. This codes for CASSLSPQIQPGIQYF.

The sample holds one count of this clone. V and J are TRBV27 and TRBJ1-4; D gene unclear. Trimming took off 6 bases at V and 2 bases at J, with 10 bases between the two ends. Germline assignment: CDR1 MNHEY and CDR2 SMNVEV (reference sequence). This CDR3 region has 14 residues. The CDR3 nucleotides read TGTGCCAGCAGGTTACTGGGCACTAATGAAAAACTGTTTTTT. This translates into CASRLLGTNEKLFF.

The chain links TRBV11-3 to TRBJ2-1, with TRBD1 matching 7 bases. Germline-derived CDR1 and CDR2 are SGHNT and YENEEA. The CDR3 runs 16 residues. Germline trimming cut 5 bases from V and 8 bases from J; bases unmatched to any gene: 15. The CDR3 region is CASSKSTGQVLDEQFF. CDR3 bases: TGTGCCAGCAGCAAGTCGACAGGGCAAGTTTTAGATGAGCAGTTCTTC.

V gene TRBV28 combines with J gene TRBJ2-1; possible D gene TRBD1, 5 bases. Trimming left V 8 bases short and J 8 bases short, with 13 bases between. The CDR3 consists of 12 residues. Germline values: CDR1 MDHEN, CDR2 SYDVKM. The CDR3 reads CASGGAFDEQFF. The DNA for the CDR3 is TGTGCCAGCGGTGGGGCGTTCGATGAGCAGTTCTTC.

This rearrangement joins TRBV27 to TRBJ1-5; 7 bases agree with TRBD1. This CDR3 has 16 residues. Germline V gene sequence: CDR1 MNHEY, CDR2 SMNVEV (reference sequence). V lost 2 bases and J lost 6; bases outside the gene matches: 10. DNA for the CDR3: TGTGCCAGCAGTTTAGGCAGGGGGGTTCAAAGTCAGCCCCAGCATTTT. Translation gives CASSLGRGVQSQPQHF.

The CDR3 loop is CAWSRLAGDGTDTQYF. The DNA for the CDR3 is TGTGCCTGGAGTAGGCTAGCGGGAGACGGCACAGATACGCAGTATTTT. This rearrangement joins TRBV30 to TRBJ2-3; the match to TRBD2 covers 10 bases. There are 16 residues in the CDR3. Germline-derived CDR1 and CDR2 are GTSNPN and SVGIG (reference sequence). The V and J ends lost 2 bases and 1 base, in that order; junction bases with no gene match: 6.

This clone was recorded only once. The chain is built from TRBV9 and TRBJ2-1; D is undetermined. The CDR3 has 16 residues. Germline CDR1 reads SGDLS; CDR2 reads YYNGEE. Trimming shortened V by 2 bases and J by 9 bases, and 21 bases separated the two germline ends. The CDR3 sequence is CASSVGLSPLVVEQFF. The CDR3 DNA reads TGTGCCAGCAGCGTGGGCTTGTCACCCCTGGTGGTTGAGCAGTTCTTC.

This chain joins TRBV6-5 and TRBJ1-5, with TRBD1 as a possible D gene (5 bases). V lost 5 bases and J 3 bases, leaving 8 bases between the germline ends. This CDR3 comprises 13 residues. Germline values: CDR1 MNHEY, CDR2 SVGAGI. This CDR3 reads CASSRGYNQPQHF. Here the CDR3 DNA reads TGTGCCAGCAGTCGGGGGTACAATCAGCCCCAGCATTTT.